These 20 T cell receptor beta chains were all obtained from the same sample, sequenced in a study of T-cell reconstitution after alpha-beta-depleted transplantation in children. Researchers prepared the TCRbeta library using unique molecular identifiers, the study reports. TCRdb recomputed calls from the PCR reads with MiXCR, one row per CDR3 protein. The profile covers approximately 290,000 distinct CDR3 sequences, with 9.5% to 13% appearing a single time and about a quarter taken by the ten largest. Sequenced material: peripheral blood, taken 180 days after TCRalphabeta/CD19-depleted stem cell transplant. The origin of the receptors is a male patient between 2 and 15 years old who had a stem cell transplant for chronic granulomatous disease, so the T cells may come from the graft donor.

This clonotype was recorded many times. The V call is TRBV28, the J call TRBJ2-3; D is unresolved. Trimming shortened V by 6 bases and J by 0 bases, and 16 bases separated the two germline ends. CDR3 length equals 16 residues. Germline values: CDR1 MDHEN, CDR2 SYDVKM. The CDR3 reads CASSQGRNPSTDTQYF. Here the CDR3 DNA reads TGTGCCAGCAGCCAAGGCCGGAACCCTAGCACAGATACGCAGTATTTT.

Notes on this clonotype: A much larger clonotype is one base distant, so this may be a read error. The chain is built from TRBV28 and TRBJ2-1, with 7 nucleotides matching TRBD2. Trimming removed 1 base from V and 2 bases from J; junction bases left unmatched: 14. CDR3 length: 19 amino acids. CDR1 and CDR2 from the germline V gene are MDHEN and SYDVKM. CDR3 residues: CASSLLNWGGRWPYNEQFF. The CDR3 DNA reads as TGTGCCAGCAGTTTATTAAACTGGGGCGGGAGATGGCCCTACAATGAGCAGTTCTTC.

The sample holds a few counts of this clonotype. The rearrangement joins TRBV4-2 to TRBJ2-7; D not certain. The V end was cut by 5 bases, the J end by 4 bases, with 15 bases between. The length of the CDR3 is 14 residues. CDR1 is LGHNA and CDR2 is YNFKEQ in the germline V gene. CDR3 residues: CASSSGPRSYEQYF. In DNA form, the CDR3 reads TGTGCCAGCAGCTCCGGGCCCCGTTCGTACGAGCAGTACTTC.

The sample holds many counts of this clonotype. The chain joins TRBV29-1 to TRBJ2-7; no definite D call. CDR3 length equals 13 residues. Between the trimmed V and J ends, which lost 4 bases and 3 bases, there was a span of 13 bases. CDR1 is SQVTM and CDR2 is ANQGSEA in the germline V gene. CDR3 loop: CSVGRLGRYEQYF. Here the CDR3 DNA reads TGCAGCGTTGGCCGCCTAGGTCGCTACGAGCAGTACTTC.

There are many counts of this clonotype. This chain uses TRBV29-1 with TRBJ2-6, with a possible D match to TRBD1 (6 bases). V was clipped by 7 bases and J by 0 bases, with 16 bases between them. CDR1 is SQVTM, CDR2 ANQGSEA, per germline. CDR3 length: 16 amino acids. CDR3 region: CSDGQQAHSGANVLTF. The CDR3 nucleotides read TGCAGCGACGGACAGCAAGCCCACTCTGGGGCCAACGTCCTGACTTTC.

At least ten counts were recorded for this clonotype. This CDR3 reads CASSSYRVSNQPQHF. The CDR3 DNA is TGTGCCAGCAGTTCCTACAGGGTTAGCAATCAGCCCCAGCATTTT. This chain links TRBV12-3 or TRBV12-4 with TRBJ1-5, with a possible D match to TRBD1 (6 bases). Trimming took off 4 bases at V and 0 bases at J, with 10 bases between the two ends. This CDR3 has 15 amino acids.

In the case of this clonotype: This could be a read error, since a much larger clone is one nucleotide away. The gene calls are TRBV6-2 or TRBV6-3 and TRBJ2-7, with 12 bases aligning to TRBD1. There are 16 residues in the CDR3. Germline V CDR1 and CDR2: MNHEY, SVGEGT. The CDR3: CASSRSRDRGPYGQYF. The DNA for the CDR3 is TGTGCCAGCAGCAGAAGCCGGGACAGGGGGCCCTACGGGCAGTACTTC.

Many counts were recorded for this clonotype. The V gene is TRBV12-3 or TRBV12-4, the J gene TRBJ2-1; 7 bases fit TRBD2. Trimming removed 1 base from V and 6 bases from J; junction bases left unmatched: 15. This CDR3 is built from 18 residues. The CDR3 loop reads CASSLVMGEPAGLNEQFF. The CDR3 nucleotides are TGTGCCAGCAGTTTAGTAATGGGGGAGCCAGCGGGACTCAATGAGCAGTTCTTC.

This clonotype was seen only a few times. The gene calls are TRBV23-1 and TRBJ1-5; D gene unclear. TRBV23-1 is assigned to the ORF class and has an uncertain function. V shed 10 bases and J shed 8 bases, with 9 bases lying between them. The length of the CDR3 is 10 residues. CDR3 sequence: CATLVEPQHF. CDR3 in DNA: TGCGCCACCTTGGTTGAGCCCCAGCATTTT.

This clonotype was seen repeatedly, ten times or more. This chain joins TRBV20-1 and TRBJ2-4, with 12 bases lining up with TRBD2. This CDR3 is built from 17 residues. From germline, CDR1 is DFQATT and CDR2 SNEGSKA (reference sequence). The trim removed 3 bases at V and 0 bases at J, leaving 6 bases unmatched. CDR3 region: CSASAGLAGLAKNIQYF. The CDR3 region has the DNA TGCAGTGCTAGTGCGGGACTAGCGGGTTTAGCCAAAAACATTCAGTACTTC.

The chain carries TRBV29-1 and TRBJ2-1, with D perhaps TRBD2 (5 bases). From germline, CDR1 is SQVTM and CDR2 ANQGSEA. CDR3 length: 16 amino acids. V lost 3 bases to trimming and J lost 0 bases, with 15 bases between them. The chain's CDR3 is CSVEEASRSSYNEQFF. For the CDR3, the DNA is TGCAGCGTTGAGGAGGCCAGCAGGAGCTCCTACAATGAGCAGTTCTTC.

This clonotype was recorded many times. This chain links TRBV11-1 with TRBJ2-2; 8 bases are shared with TRBD2. Germline CDR1 SGHAT, CDR2 FQDESV (reference sequence). V lost 5 bases and J lost 6; bases outside the gene matches: 20. This CDR3 is 19 amino acids long. The CDR3 protein is CASSPSPGKVREGPGELFF. In DNA, the CDR3 is TGTGCCAGCAGCCCGAGTCCCGGAAAAGTCCGGGAGGGCCCCGGGGAGCTGTTTTTT.

There are many counts of this clonotype. The genes are TRBV4-3 and TRBJ2-5, with 14 bases fitting TRBD2. V lost 4 bases and J lost 5; bases outside the gene matches: 9. CDR1 and CDR2 (germline): LGHNA, YSLEER. The CDR3 spans 17 residues. The CDR3 region has the DNA TGCGCCAGCAGCCCGGGACTAGCGGGAGAGTGGAGGGAGACCCAGTACTTC. The encoded protein is CASSPGLAGEWRETQYF.

This clonotype was found many times. V usage is TRBV27 and J usage is TRBJ1-4; no reliable D call. The CDR3 is made up of 13 amino acids. The germline V and J ends were trimmed by 6 bases and 5 bases, with 10 bases remaining between them. Looked up from germline, CDR1 is MNHEY and CDR2 is SMNVEV (reference sequence). CDR3 in amino acids: CASRTLPNEKLFF. CDR3 bases: TGTGCCAGCAGGACTCTTCCGAATGAAAAACTGTTTTTT. Combining the CDR3 with reference TRBV27 and TRBJ1-4 gives the whole variable domain EAQVTQNPRYLITVTGKKLTVTCSQNMNHEYMSWYRQDPGLGLRQIYYSMNVEVTDKGDVPEGYKVSRKEKRNFPLILESPSPNQTSLYFCASRTLPNEKLFFGSGTQLSVL.

This clonotype was detected only a few times. The chain links TRBV29-1 to TRBJ2-7; TRBD1 matches 10 bases. The V gene end was trimmed by 6 bases and the J gene end by 3 bases; junction bases not matched to a gene: 8. The germline CDR1 and CDR2 sequences are SQVTM and ANQGSEA. The CDR3 is 14 residues long. The CDR3 spells CSVTRDRGYYEQYF. DNA for the CDR3: TGCAGCGTCACCCGGGACAGGGGCTACTACGAGCAGTACTTC.

Ten or more counts support this clonotype. The chain couples TRBV12-3 or TRBV12-4 to TRBJ2-7; D possibly corresponds to TRBD2 (5 bases). The ends were cut back, 1 base at V and 4 bases at J, with 11 bases in the middle. The CDR3 extends over 14 amino acids. This chain's CDR3 is CASSLVDTGYEQYF. Here the CDR3 DNA reads TGTGCCAGCAGTTTAGTCGATACGGGGTACGAGCAGTACTTC.

This clonotype occurred many times. This chain uses TRBV7-6 with TRBJ2-5; perhaps TRBD1 as D (5 bases). V shed 2 bases and J shed 2 bases, with 6 bases lying between them. This CDR3 has 13 amino acids. The germline gives CDR1 SGHVS, CDR2 FNYEAQ. The CDR3 region has the DNA TGTGCCAGCAGCTTAAGACAGCAAGAGACCCAGTACTTC. Amino acid sequence: CASSLRQQETQYF.

This clonotype turned up a few times. The chain has TRBV12-3 or TRBV12-4 and TRBJ2-5; possibly TRBD1 for D (6 bases). The V end lost 5 bases, the J end lost 1 base, and 14 bases lay between the germline ends. The CDR3 length is 15 residues. The DNA of the CDR3 is TGTGCCAGCAGTCACAGGGTAGGGGGCCAAGAGACCCAGTACTTC. As protein: CASSHRVGGQETQYF.

The V call is TRBV5-1, the J call TRBJ1-1; TRBD1 might be the D (6 bases). Germline V lookup: CDR1 SGHRS, CDR2 YFSETQ. V shed 4 bases and J shed 0 bases, with 10 bases lying between them. This CDR3 is 14 amino acids long. The CDR3 spells CASSGGGLNTEAFF. The CDR3 DNA reads as TGCGCCAGCAGCGGGGGGGGGCTGAACACTGAAGCTTTCTTT.

This clonotype was counted at least ten times. The rearrangement uses TRBV6-5 and TRBJ2-2, with TRBD1 as a possible D gene (5 bases). The CDR3 length is 14 residues. Per germline, CDR1 MNHEY and CDR2 SVGAGI. Trimming removed 2 bases from V and 3 bases from J, with 7 bases in between. The CDR3 DNA is TGTGCCAGCAGTTACCGGACACACACCGGGGAGCTGTTTTTT. It specifies CASSYRTHTGELFF.